These 29 T cell receptor beta chains originate from one sample sequenced in a study of neurological immune-mediated disorders. From the 5' RACE reads, TCRdb called clonotypes with MiXCR, one entry per CDR3 protein. This table holds 50,000 to 80,000 distinct CDR3 sequences, 3.4% found once. What was sequenced was PBMCs. These TCRs come from a man aged 40-49 years with multiple sclerosis.

This clonotype was observed many times. The chain employs TRBV10-3 and TRBJ1-1; D remains unclear. Looked up from germline, CDR1 is ENHRY and CDR2 is SYGVKD. This CDR3 has 16 residues. Deletions cut 0 bases from V and 4 bases from J, with 15 bases between. The CDR3 nucleotides read TGTGCCATCAGTGAGTCGACGGCGGTTGTAGGCACTGAAGCTTTCTTT. Translating it yields CAISESTAVVGTEAFF.

This clonotype was seen ten or more times. Here the CDR3 reads CASSQEGGGNQPQHF. In DNA form, the CDR3 reads TGCGCCAGCAGCCAAGAGGGAGGGGGCAATCAGCCCCAGCATTTT. The gene calls are TRBV4-1 and TRBJ1-5; D may be TRBD1 (5 bases). V was shortened by 0 bases and J by 2 bases, with 8 bases between the two germline ends. Germline V gene data show CDR1 as MGHRA and CDR2 as YSYEKL. The CDR3 has 15 amino acids.

This clonotype has a handful of counts. Given a much more abundant clone one base away, this may be a read error. The chain carries TRBV5-5 and TRBJ1-1; tentative D call: TRBD1 (6 bases). From germline, CDR1 is SGHKS and CDR2 YYEKEE (reference sequence). V was clipped by 2 bases and J by 0 bases, with 8 bases between them. CDR3 length equals 14 residues. CDR3 residues: CASSLRTVNTEAFF. DNA for the CDR3: TGTGCCAGCAGCTTACGGACAGTGAACACTGAAGCTTTCTTT.

This clonotype has a count of ten or more. The rearrangement joins TRBV6-1 to TRBJ2-6, with D possibly matching TRBD1 (6 bases). The length of the CDR3 is 14 residues. The germline CDR1 and CDR2 sequences are MNHNS and SASEGT. V lost 8 bases and J lost 2, with 10 bases in between. CDR3 in DNA: TGTGCCAGCGGGGGCGGTCCTGGGGCCAACGTCCTGACTTTC. It yields the protein CASGGGPGANVLTF.

Ten or more counts support this clonotype. V gene TRBV7-2 combines with J gene TRBJ2-1; D tentatively fits TRBD1 or TRBD2 (5 bases each). The V gene's germline CDR1 is SGHTA and CDR2 FQGNSA. The CDR3 totals 14 residues. The V end lost 2 bases, the J end lost 9 bases, and 14 bases lay between the germline ends. The DNA for the CDR3 is TGTGCCAGCAGCTTACGGGGCAGGGATAGTGAGCAGTTCTTC. It encodes CASSLRGRDSEQFF.

This clonotype came up a few times. The genes are TRBV7-9 and TRBJ2-7, with D unresolved. CDR3 length: 15 residues. The ends were cut back, 1 base at V and 3 bases at J, with 13 bases in the middle. Germline V lookup: CDR1 SEHNR, CDR2 FQNEAQ (reference sequence). CDR3 in amino acids: CASSLVKGPGYEQYF. The CDR3 DNA is TGTGCCAGCAGCTTAGTAAAAGGGCCGGGCTACGAGCAGTACTTC.

This clonotype was detected many times. The chain carries TRBV5-1 and TRBJ2-5, with 8 bases aligning to TRBD2. This CDR3 region has 15 residues. In germline, CDR1 is SGHRS, CDR2 YFSETQ. After removal of 0 bases from V and 2 bases from J, the junction contained 3 bases not matched to a gene. The DNA for the CDR3 is TGCGCCAGCAGCTTGGCTAGCGGGCCTCAAGAGACCCAGTACTTC. This codes for CASSLASGPQETQYF.

The sample holds many counts of this clonotype. The chain joins TRBV7-2 to TRBJ2-7; 11 bases align to TRBD2. J lost 5 bases, V lost 3 bases, and 6 bases had no gene match. Looked up from germline, CDR1 is SGHTA and CDR2 is FQGNSA. The CDR3 length is 15 residues. CDR3: CASSLIAGGLNEQYF. The CDR3 DNA is TGTGCCAGCAGCTTGATAGCGGGAGGGCTGAACGAGCAGTACTTC.

This clonotype is labeled as medium-sized. The chain employs TRBV12-3 or TRBV12-4 and TRBJ2-5; TRBD2 matches 8 bases. After removal of 4 bases from V and 5 bases from J, the junction contained 9 bases not matched to a gene. The CDR3 contains 15 residues. The CDR3 nucleotides are TGTGCCAGCAGTTCGGGCGGACTAGCCATTGAGACCCAGTACTTC. Translation: CASSSGGLAIETQYF.

This clonotype was counted ten times or more. The genes are TRBV6-1 and TRBJ2-7; 8 bases align to TRBD1. In germline, CDR1 is MNHNS, CDR2 SASEGT. The CDR3 is made up of 14 amino acids. V trimming: 8 bases; J trimming: 6 bases; junction bases outside the gene matches: 12. The CDR3 DNA reads as TGTGCCAGCTTAACGGGGACAGGAGATAGCGAGCAGTACTTC. Residues: CASLTGTGDSEQYF.

For this clonotype: It may be a read error: a sequence one base away is much more abundant. The chain is built from TRBV10-1 and TRBJ2-1; D is perhaps TRBD2 (5 bases). Per germline, CDR1 WNHNN and CDR2 SYGVQD (reference sequence). The CDR3 loop spans 15 amino acids. The germline V and J ends were trimmed by 6 bases and 0 bases, with 12 bases remaining between them. The DNA for the CDR3 is TGCGCCAGCAGCCGGAAAGGGAGCTCCTACAATGAGCAGTTCTTC. This translates into CASSRKGSSYNEQFF.

Concerning this clonotype: The junction does not match germline at one end; this may be a read error. This chain connects TRBV6-5 to TRBJ1-1; 8 bases fit TRBD1. The V gene's germline CDR1 is MNHEY and CDR2 SVGAGI. The CDR3 loop spans 12 amino acids. CDR3 in amino acids: CDSTTGGTEAFF. The CDR3 nucleotides are TGTGACAGCACCACAGGGGGAACTGAAGCTTTCTTT.

This clonotype was seen repeatedly, ten times or more. This chain links TRBV6-5 with TRBJ2-7; a possible D gene is TRBD1 (5 bases). V was pared by 0 bases and J by 0 bases, with 12 bases between. CDR3 length equals 16 residues. Germline CDR1 MNHEY, CDR2 SVGAGI. The CDR3 region is CASSYSGSGFSYEQYF. As DNA, the CDR3 is TGTGCCAGCAGTTACTCTGGGTCAGGGTTCTCCTACGAGCAGTACTTC.

This clonotype was detected many times. The chain is built from TRBV6-1 and TRBJ1-2, with D hard to call. Trimming took off 0 bases at V and 0 bases at J, with 11 bases between the two ends. The CDR3 is 16 amino acids. Germline CDR1 and CDR2: MNHNS and SASEGT. CDR3 in amino acids: CASSEAWFSANYGYTF. CDR3 sequence (DNA): TGTGCCAGCAGTGAAGCTTGGTTTTCCGCTAACTATGGCTACACCTTC.

This clonotype was picked up a small number of times. It may be a read error: a sequence one base away is much more abundant. The chain combines TRBV20-1 with TRBJ2-3; maybe TRBD2 (6 bases). Germline loops: CDR1 DFQATT, CDR2 SNEGSKA (reference sequence). V lost 8 bases and J lost 3, with 15 bases in between. This CDR3 has 13 residues. The chain's CDR3 is CSQLRGSTDTQYF. The CDR3 DNA is TGCAGTCAACTGCGGGGATCGACAGATACGCAGTATTTT.

Ten or more counts support this clonotype. The V gene is TRBV12-3 or TRBV12-4, the J gene TRBJ2-1; unclear D gene. The V gene lost 1 base and the J gene lost 10 bases, with 17 bases spanning the gap. The CDR3 length is 15 residues. CDR3 sequence (DNA): TGTGCCAGCAGTTTAGGTACCAGTAGTCTGGCCGAGCAGTTCTTC. It yields the protein CASSLGTSSLAEQFF.

This clonotype was counted ten times or more. J is TRBJ2-3 and V is TRBV5-1, with 9 bases fitting TRBD2. Unmatched junction bases numbered 3, after V lost 7 bases and J lost 0 bases. This CDR3 region has 14 residues. In germline, CDR1 is SGHRS, CDR2 YFSETQ. This chain's CDR3 is CASSSGASTDTQYF. CDR3 sequence (DNA): TGCGCCAGCTCTAGCGGGGCTAGCACAGATACGCAGTATTTT.

The chain combines TRBV20-1 with TRBJ1-3, with 8 bases aligning to TRBD1. In germline, CDR1 is DFQATT, CDR2 SNEGSKA (reference sequence). This CDR3 is 15 amino acids long. Trimming took 5 bases from V and 4 from J; bases not matched to a gene: 10. The DNA of the CDR3 is TGCAGTGCTGACTTAAACAGGGGGAACGGAAACACCATATATTTT. As protein: CSADLNRGNGNTIYF.

The table lists this clonotype with many counts. This chain links TRBV29-1 with TRBJ1-2; the D gene is possibly TRBD1 (6 bases). This CDR3 contains 15 residues. Between the trimmed V and J ends, which lost 7 bases and 4 bases, there was a span of 22 bases. Per germline, CDR1 SQVTM and CDR2 ANQGSEA. The CDR3 sequence: CSASETGLEVYGYTF. The CDR3 bases are TGCAGCGCTAGTGAGACAGGTCTGGAGGTCTATGGCTACACCTTC.

Many counts were recorded for this clonotype. This chain links TRBV20-1 with TRBJ2-1; D call uncertain. V lost 4 bases, J lost 4 bases, and 11 bases lay in between. Germline values: CDR1 DFQATT, CDR2 SNEGSKA (reference sequence). The CDR3 has 13 residues. The CDR3 DNA is TGCAGTGCTACTAGATCTTTGTACAATGAGCAGTTCTTC. Its protein is CSATRSLYNEQFF.

This clonotype was observed at least ten times. The chain recombines TRBV21-1 with TRBJ1-6. TRBV21-1 is classified as a pseudogene. This CDR3 spans 11 amino acids. CDR3 region: CASSKCSPLHF. As DNA, the CDR3 is TGTGCCAGCAGCAAGTGTTCACCCCTCCACTTT.

This clonotype has a count of ten or more. The chain joins TRBV20-1 to TRBJ2-1, with TRBD2 matching 7 bases. This CDR3 is built from 15 residues. The ends lost 1 base at V and 0 bases at J; junction bases unmatched: 3. CDR1 and CDR2 (germline): DFQATT, SNEGSKA (reference sequence). This CDR3 is CSARGRGSSYNEQFF. CDR3 nucleotide sequence: TGCAGTGCTAGAGGGCGGGGGAGCTCCTACAATGAGCAGTTCTTC.

This clonotype was detected ten times or more. This CDR3 reads CASSSTGGRSEKLFF. The CDR3 DNA sequence: TGCGCCAGCAGCTCGACAGGGGGCAGGAGTGAAAAACTGTTTTTT. The chain carries TRBV5-1 and TRBJ1-4, with TRBD1 identical over 10 bases. Trimming at V came to 3 bases and at J to 7 bases, leaving 6 bases not matched to a gene. Looked up from germline, CDR1 is SGHRS and CDR2 is YFSETQ. CDR3 length: 15 residues. The variable domain in full, completed from reference TRBV5-1 and TRBJ1-4, reads KAGVTQTPRYLIKTRGQQVTLSCSPISGHRSVSWYQQTPGQGLQFLFEYFSETQRNKGNFPGRFSGRQFSNSRSEMNVSTLELGDSALYLCASSSTGGRSEKLFFGSGTQLSVL.

This clonotype was counted at least ten times. This sequence joins TRBV6-5 and TRBJ2-7, with D perhaps matching TRBD1 (5 bases). Looked up from germline, CDR1 is MNHEY and CDR2 is SVGAGI. The V and J ends lost 5 bases and 3 bases respectively, with 8 bases between them. The CDR3 covers 12 residues. CDR3 loop: CASSPTDYEQYF. CDR3 nucleotide sequence: TGTGCCAGCAGTCCGACAGACTACGAGCAGTACTTC.

In its sample, this clonotype was seen many times. The rearrangement links TRBV4-2 to TRBJ2-2, with TRBD1 matching 10 bases. The junction had 4 bases not matched to a gene; V was cut back by 4 bases and J by 5 bases. The CDR3 sequence is 15 residues long. CDR1 and CDR2 (germline): LGHNA, YNFKEQ. Written as DNA, the CDR3 is TGTGCCAGCAGCCGAGGGACAGGGGATACCGGGGAGCTGTTTTTT. This sequence encodes CASSRGTGDTGELFF.

The rearrangement links TRBV14 to TRBJ1-1, with D unresolved. The germline V and J ends were trimmed by 2 bases and 5 bases, with 9 bases remaining between them. Germline V CDR1 and CDR2: SGHDN, FVKESK. CDR3 length: 13 amino acids. The chain's CDR3 is CASSQIPETEAFF. Written as DNA, the CDR3 is TGTGCCAGCAGCCAAATCCCAGAAACTGAAGCTTTCTTT.

Many counts were recorded for this clonotype. The chain carries TRBV14 and TRBJ1-1, with a possible D match to TRBD1 (5 bases). This CDR3 is 14 amino acids long. The ends were cut back, 6 bases at V and 5 bases at J, with 16 bases in the middle. CDR1 is SGHDN, CDR2 FVKESK, per germline. The CDR3 is CASSRDLRGTEAFF. In DNA form, the CDR3 reads TGTGCCAGCAGTCGGGACCTACGGGGGACTGAAGCTTTCTTT.

This clonotype appeared many times. This sequence joins TRBV5-1 and TRBJ2-7, with a tentative D call TRBD1 (5 bases). Deletions cut 4 bases from V and 3 bases from J, with 17 bases between. The CDR3 totals 15 residues. Germline-derived CDR1 and CDR2 are SGHRS and YFSETQ. CDR3 sequence: CASSPELAGLYEQYF. The CDR3 nucleotides read TGCGCCAGCAGCCCCGAACTGGCAGGGCTCTACGAGCAGTACTTC.

This clonotype was detected ten times or more. V and J are TRBV25-1 and TRBJ1-1, with 7 bases matching TRBD1. Per the germline V gene, CDR1 is MGHDK and CDR2 is SYGVNS. The junction had 8 bases not matched to a gene; V was cut back by 5 bases and J by 5 bases. The CDR3 runs 14 residues. The CDR3 is CASSSDREGTEAFF. The CDR3 DNA sequence: TGTGCCAGCAGTTCTGACAGGGAAGGAACTGAAGCTTTCTTT.